These 3 T cell receptor beta chains share one sample of origin, sequenced in a study of blood T cell repertoires in COVID-19. Only in-frame clones appear in the TCRdb table, and some are missing; sequencing was by immunoSEQ multiplex PCR. The sample shows around 200,000 clones, 65% to 90% of them seen only once. The sequenced sample consisted of PBMCs or T cells enriched from blood (not recorded which). Receptors originate from a woman aged 30 to 39 who had been exposed to COVID-19.

The V and J genes are TRBV2 and TRBJ2-1; 7 bases align to TRBD1. Germline V gives CDR1 SNHLY, CDR2 FYNNEI. The CDR3 spans 13 residues. V dropped 8 bases and J dropped 8; count of bases not matched to a gene: 9. The CDR3 protein is CASHGTALDEQFF. The CDR3 nucleotides are TGTGCCAGCCATGGGACAGCTTTGGATGAGCAGTTCTTC.

This clone came up a few times. The CDR3 DNA reads TGCGCCAGCAGCTTCCAGGGGCACACTGAAGCTTTCTTT. Translated: CASSFQGHTEAFF. This rearrangement joins TRBV5-1 to TRBJ1-1, with D possibly TRBD1 on 6 matching bases. Germline CDR1 SGHRS, CDR2 YFSETQ. This CDR3 contains 13 residues. The V end was cut by 2 bases, the J end by 3 bases, with 8 bases between. Based on the CDR3 plus reference TRBV5-1 and TRBJ1-1, the full variable domain is KAGVTQTPRYLIKTRGQQVTLSCSPISGHRSVSWYQQTPGQGLQFLFEYFSETQRNKGNFPGRFSGRQFSNSRSEMNVSTLELGDSALYLCASSFQGHTEAFFGQGTRLTVV.

The chain has TRBV19 and TRBJ1-2, with TRBD1 as a possible D gene (6 bases). Germline V gene sequence: CDR1 LNHDA, CDR2 SQIVND (reference sequence). Trimming took 7 bases from V and 6 from J, leaving 24 bases between them. The CDR3 runs 16 residues. The CDR3 protein is CASTTSGQNTRNGYTF. CDR3 in DNA: TGTGCCAGTACCACAAGTGGACAGAACACCCGGAATGGCTACACCTTC.